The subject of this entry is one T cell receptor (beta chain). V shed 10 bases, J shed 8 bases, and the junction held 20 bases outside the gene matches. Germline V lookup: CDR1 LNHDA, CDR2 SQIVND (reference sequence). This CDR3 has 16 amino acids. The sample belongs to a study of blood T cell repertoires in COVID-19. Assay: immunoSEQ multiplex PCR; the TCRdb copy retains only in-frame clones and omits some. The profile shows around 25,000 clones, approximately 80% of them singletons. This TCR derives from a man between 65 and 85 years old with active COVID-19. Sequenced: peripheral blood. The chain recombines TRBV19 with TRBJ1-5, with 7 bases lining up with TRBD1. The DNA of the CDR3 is TGTGCCACTAGACCCAGGGGGGCCCTGGGTGGGGAGCCCCAGCATTTT. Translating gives CATRPRGALGGEPQHF. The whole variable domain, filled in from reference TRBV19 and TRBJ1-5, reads DGGITQSPKYLFRKEGQNVTLSCEQNLNHDAMYWYRQDPGQGLRLIYYSQIVNDFQKGDIAEGYSVSREKKESFPLTVTSAQKNPTAFYLCATRPRGALGGEPQHFGDGTRLSIL.